The clone carrying this T cell receptor beta chain was seen only once. Its specificity is unknown. 60 Vbeta and 13 Jbeta primers were used in PCR. The method was immunoSEQ multiplex PCR; TCRdb's version includes in-frame clones alone and lacks a portion of them. This table has about 150,000 clones, 78% appearing once. This sample was included in a study of cytomegalovirus exposure and HLA in healthy donors. Study in general: Unique TCRs from HLA-typed donors, some 85 million of them, were held in an early data release.

Study-wide results and caveats: TCR beta chain V- and J-gene trimming was linked, in a later analysis, to a missense variant in DCLRE1C. Most TCR sequences were rare, but some public TCRs occurred in many donors.

The clonotype comes from a woman between 45 and 65 years old in good health and CMV-seropositive. The specimen sequenced was PBMCs.

CDR3 DNA: TGTGCTAGTGGTTTGGCCCCCAGGACACTCGGATTTAATCAGCCCCAGCATTTT. As protein: CASGLAPRTLGFNQPQHF. The rearrangement uses TRBV12-5 and TRBJ1-5; tentative D call: TRBD1 (5 bases). The germline V gene encodes CDR1 LGHNT and CDR2 FRNRAP. This CDR3 is 18 amino acids long. V was trimmed by 1 base and J by 4 bases, leaving 20 bases between them.